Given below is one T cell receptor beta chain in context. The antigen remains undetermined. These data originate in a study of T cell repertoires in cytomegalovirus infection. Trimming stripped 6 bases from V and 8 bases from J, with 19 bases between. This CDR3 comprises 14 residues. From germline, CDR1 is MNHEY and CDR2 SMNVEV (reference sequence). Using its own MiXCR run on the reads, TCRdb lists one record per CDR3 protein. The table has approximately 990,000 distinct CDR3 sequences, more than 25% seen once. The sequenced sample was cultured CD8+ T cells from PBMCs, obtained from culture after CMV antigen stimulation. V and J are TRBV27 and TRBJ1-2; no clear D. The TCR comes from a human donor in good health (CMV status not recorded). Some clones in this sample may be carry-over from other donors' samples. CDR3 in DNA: TGTGCCAGCAGAGTTGGCCAGGAGATAGAGGGCTACACCTTC. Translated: CASRVGQEIEGYTF.